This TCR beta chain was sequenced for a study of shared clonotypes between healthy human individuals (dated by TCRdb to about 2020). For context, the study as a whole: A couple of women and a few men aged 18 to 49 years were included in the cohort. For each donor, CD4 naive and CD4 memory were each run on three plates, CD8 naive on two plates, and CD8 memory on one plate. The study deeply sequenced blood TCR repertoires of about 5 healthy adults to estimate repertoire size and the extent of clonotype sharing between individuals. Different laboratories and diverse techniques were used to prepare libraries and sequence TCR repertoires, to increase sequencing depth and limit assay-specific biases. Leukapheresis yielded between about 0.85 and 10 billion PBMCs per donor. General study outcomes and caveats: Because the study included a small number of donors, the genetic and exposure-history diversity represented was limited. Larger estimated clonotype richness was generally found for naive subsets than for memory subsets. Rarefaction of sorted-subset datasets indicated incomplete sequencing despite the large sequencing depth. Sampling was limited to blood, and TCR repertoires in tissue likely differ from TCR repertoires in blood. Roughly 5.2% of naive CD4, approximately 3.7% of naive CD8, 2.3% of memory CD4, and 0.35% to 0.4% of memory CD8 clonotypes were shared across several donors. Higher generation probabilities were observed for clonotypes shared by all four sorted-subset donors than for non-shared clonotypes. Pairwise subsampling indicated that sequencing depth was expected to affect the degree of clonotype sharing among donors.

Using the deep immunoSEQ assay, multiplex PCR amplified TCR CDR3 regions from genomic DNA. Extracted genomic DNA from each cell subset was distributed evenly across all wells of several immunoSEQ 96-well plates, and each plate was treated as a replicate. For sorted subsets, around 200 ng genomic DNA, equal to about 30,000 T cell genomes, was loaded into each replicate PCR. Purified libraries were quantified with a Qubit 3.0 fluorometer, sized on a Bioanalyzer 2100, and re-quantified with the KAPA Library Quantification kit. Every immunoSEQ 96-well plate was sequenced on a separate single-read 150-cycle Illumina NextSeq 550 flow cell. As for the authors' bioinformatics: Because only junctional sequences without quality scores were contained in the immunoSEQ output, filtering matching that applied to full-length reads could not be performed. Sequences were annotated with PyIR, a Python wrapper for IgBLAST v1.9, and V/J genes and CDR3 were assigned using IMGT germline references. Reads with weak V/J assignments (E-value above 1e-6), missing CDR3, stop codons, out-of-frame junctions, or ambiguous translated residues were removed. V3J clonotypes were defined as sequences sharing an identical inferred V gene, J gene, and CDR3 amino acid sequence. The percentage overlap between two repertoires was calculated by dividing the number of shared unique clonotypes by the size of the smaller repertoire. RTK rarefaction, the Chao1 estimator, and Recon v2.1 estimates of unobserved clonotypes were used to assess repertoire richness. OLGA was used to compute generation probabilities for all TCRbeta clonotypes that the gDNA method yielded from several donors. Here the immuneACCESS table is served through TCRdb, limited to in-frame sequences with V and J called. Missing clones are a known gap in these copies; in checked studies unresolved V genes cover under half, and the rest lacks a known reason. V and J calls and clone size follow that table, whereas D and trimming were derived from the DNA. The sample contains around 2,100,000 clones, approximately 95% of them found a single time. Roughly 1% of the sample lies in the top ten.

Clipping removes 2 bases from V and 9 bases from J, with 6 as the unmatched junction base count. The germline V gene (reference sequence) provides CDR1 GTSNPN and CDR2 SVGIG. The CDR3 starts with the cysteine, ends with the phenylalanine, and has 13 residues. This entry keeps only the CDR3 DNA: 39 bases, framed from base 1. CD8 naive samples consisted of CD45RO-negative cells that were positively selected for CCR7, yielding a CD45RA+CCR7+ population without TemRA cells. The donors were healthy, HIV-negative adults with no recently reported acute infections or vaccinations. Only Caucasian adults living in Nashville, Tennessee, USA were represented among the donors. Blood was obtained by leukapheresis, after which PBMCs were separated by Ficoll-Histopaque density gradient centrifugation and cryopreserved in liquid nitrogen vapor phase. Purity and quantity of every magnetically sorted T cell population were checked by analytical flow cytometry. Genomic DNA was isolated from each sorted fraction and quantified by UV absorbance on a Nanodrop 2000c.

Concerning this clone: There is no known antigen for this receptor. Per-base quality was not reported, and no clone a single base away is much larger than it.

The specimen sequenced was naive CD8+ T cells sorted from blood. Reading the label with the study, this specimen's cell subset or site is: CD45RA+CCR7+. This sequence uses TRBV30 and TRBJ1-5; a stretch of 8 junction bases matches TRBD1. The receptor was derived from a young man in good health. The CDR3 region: CAWSPGGTGPQHF. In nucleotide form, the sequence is TGTGCCTGGAGTCCTGGGGGGACAGGGCCCCAGCATTTT.